This T cell receptor (beta chain) is drawn from a study of cytomegalovirus exposure and HLA in healthy donors. Study-wide results and limits: Many donors shared some public TCRs, even though most TCR sequences were rare. Researchers reported that a few CMV-associated chains were confirmed in vitro as CMV antigen-specific.

Sequenced by immunoSEQ multiplex PCR; TCRdb stores in-frame clones only, minus some. The profile shows under 200,000 clones, 85% to 90% of them singletons. Germline trimming cut 0 bases from V and 0 bases from J; bases unmatched to any gene: 7. Germline V gene data show CDR1 as SGHRS and CDR2 as YFSETQ. The CDR3 length is 17 residues. On this clone: The antigen remains undetermined.

The chain has TRBV5-1 and TRBJ2-3, with 7 bases lining up with TRBD2. The receptor's source is a man aged 18 to 30 in good health and CMV-seropositive. Sequenced input: PBMCs. Here the CDR3 reads CASSLALAEPSTDTQYF. In DNA form, the CDR3 reads TGCGCCAGCAGCTTGGCTCTAGCGGAGCCTAGCACAGATACGCAGTATTTT.